The clone carrying this TCR beta chain came up once. Its antigen is not known. Germline V gene lookup returns CDR1 SGDLS and CDR2 YYNGEE. With 2 bases clipped from V and 6 bases from J, the junction kept 8 bases outside the gene matches. The CDR3 spans 16 residues. This record comes from a study of cytomegalovirus exposure and HLA in healthy donors. Study-level findings and limits: As was reported, the classifier diagnosed cytomegalovirus status with high specificity and sensitivity. The study found most TCR sequences rare, yet found some public TCRs in many donors. Within the 130 or so validation repertoires, first-cohort TCR clusters tended to co-occur, according to a later analysis. Associated with cytomegalovirus, according to the listing, were 150 to 200 TCR beta chains.

The assay was immunoSEQ multiplex PCR, and TCRdb's table has in-frame clones only and misses some. The table has roughly 100,000 clones, approximately 94% seen once; the top ten hold 0.7% to 0.9%. V is TRBV9 and J is TRBJ2-2; 9 nucleotides match TRBD2. Input material: PBMCs. This clonotype was obtained from a woman younger than 30 in good health and CMV-seronegative. The CDR3 loop reads CASSVQSREGAGELFF. CDR3 nucleotides: TGTGCCAGCAGCGTCCAGTCGCGGGAGGGGGCCGGGGAGCTGTTTTTT.